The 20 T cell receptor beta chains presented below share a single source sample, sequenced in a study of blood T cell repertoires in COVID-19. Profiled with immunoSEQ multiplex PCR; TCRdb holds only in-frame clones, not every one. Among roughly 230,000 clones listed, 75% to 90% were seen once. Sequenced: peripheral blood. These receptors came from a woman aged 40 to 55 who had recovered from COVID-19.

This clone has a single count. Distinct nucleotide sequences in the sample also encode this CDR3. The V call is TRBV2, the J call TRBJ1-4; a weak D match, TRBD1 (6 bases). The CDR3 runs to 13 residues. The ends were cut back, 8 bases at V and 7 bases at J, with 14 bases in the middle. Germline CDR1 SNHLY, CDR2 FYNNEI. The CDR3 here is CASSRQGSEKLFF. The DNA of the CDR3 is TGTGCCAGCTCGAGGCAGGGGAGTGAAAAACTGTTTTTT.

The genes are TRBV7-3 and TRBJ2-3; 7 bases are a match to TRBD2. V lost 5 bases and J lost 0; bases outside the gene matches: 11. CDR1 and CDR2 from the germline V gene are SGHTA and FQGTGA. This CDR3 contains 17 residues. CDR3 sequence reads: CASSLGAGVSSTDTQYF. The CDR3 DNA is TGTGCCAGCAGCCTTGGGGCGGGGGTATCTAGCACAGATACGCAGTATTTT.

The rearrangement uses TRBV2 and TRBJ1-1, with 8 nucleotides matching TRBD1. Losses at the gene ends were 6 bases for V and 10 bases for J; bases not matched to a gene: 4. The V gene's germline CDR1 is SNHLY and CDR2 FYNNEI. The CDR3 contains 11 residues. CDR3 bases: TGTGCCAGCAGCGGACAGGGTTCAGCTTTCTTT. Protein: CASSGQGSAFF. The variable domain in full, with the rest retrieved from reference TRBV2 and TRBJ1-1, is EPEVTQTPSHQVTQMGQEVILRCVPISNHLYFYWYRQILGQKVEFLVSFYNNEISEKSEIFDDQFSVERPDGSNFTLKIRSTKLEDSAMYFCASSGQGSAFFGQGTRLTVV.

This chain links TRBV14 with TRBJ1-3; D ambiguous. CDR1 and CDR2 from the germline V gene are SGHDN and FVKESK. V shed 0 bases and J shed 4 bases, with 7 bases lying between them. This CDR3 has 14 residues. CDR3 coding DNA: TGTGCCAGCAGCCAAGACATCGGGGGAAACACCATATATTTT. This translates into CASSQDIGGNTIYF.

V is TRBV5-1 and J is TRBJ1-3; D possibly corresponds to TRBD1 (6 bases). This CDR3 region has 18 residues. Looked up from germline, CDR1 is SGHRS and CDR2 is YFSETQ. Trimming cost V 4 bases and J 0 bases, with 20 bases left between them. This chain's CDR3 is CASSPLLRGATSGNTIYF. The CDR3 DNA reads TGCGCCAGCAGCCCTCTACTTCGGGGGGCTACCTCTGGAAACACCATATATTTT.

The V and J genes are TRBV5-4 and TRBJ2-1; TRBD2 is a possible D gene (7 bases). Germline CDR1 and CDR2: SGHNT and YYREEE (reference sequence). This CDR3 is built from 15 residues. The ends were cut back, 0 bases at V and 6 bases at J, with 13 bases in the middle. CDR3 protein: CASSLVGGGVNEQFF. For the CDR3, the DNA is TGTGCCAGCAGCTTGGTAGGGGGGGGCGTCAATGAGCAGTTCTTC.

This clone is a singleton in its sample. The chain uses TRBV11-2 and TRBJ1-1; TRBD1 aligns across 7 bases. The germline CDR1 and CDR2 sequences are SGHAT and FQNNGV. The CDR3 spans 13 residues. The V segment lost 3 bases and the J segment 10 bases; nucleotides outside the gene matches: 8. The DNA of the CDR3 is TGTGCCAGCAGCTTCGGGGGCCAGGGGGGAGCTTTCTTT. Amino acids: CASSFGGQGGAFF.

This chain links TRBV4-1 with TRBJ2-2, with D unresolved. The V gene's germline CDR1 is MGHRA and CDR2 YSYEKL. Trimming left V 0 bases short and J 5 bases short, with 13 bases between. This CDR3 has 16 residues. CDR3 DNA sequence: TGCGCCAGCAGCCAAGATTCAGACTTCCATACCGGGGAGCTGTTTTTT. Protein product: CASSQDSDFHTGELFF.

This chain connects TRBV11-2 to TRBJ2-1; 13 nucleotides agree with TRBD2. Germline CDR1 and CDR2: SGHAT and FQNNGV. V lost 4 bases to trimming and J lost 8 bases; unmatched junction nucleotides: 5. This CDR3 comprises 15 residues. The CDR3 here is CASSSGTSGTYEQFF. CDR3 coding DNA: TGTGCCAGCAGCTCCGGGACTAGCGGGACTTATGAGCAGTTCTTC.

CDR3 loop: CASSAEDRVTEAFF. CDR3 nucleotide sequence: TGTGCCAGCAGCGCAGAGGACAGGGTAACTGAAGCTTTCTTT. The chain couples TRBV5-5 to TRBJ1-1; 8 bases match TRBD1. The trim removed 4 bases at V and 5 bases at J, leaving 7 bases unmatched. The CDR3 length is 14 residues. The germline CDR1 and CDR2 sequences are SGHKS and YYEKEE (reference sequence). Looking up the rest from reference TRBV5-5 and TRBJ1-1 gives the full variable domain: DAGVTQSPTHLIKTRGQQVTLRCSPISGHKSVSWYQQVLGQGPQFIFQYYEKEERGRGNFPDRFSARQFPNYSSELNVNALLLGDSALYLCASSAEDRVTEAFFGQGTRLTVV.

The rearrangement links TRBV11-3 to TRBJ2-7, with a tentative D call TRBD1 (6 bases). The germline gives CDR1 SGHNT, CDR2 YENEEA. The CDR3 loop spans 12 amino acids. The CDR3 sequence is CASPTPGHPPCV. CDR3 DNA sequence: TGTGCCAGCCCTACTCCGGGACACCCCCCGTGCGTC.

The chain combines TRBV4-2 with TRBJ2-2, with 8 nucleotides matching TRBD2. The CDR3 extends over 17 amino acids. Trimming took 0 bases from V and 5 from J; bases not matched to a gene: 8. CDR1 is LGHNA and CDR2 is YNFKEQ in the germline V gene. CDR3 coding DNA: TGTGCCAGCAGCCAAGATCAACCGGGGGGGCGGACCGGGGAGCTGTTTTTT. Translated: CASSQDQPGGRTGELFF.

CDR3 loop: CASRTSGSGNTQYF. The CDR3 DNA sequence: TGTGCCAGCCGAACTAGCGGGAGTGGAAATACGCAGTATTTT. The rearrangement links TRBV19 to TRBJ2-3; TRBD2 matches 11 bases. Germline-derived CDR1 and CDR2 are LNHDA and SQIVND (reference sequence). Trimming at V came to 9 bases and at J to 7 bases, leaving 9 bases not matched to a gene. The CDR3 extends over 14 amino acids.

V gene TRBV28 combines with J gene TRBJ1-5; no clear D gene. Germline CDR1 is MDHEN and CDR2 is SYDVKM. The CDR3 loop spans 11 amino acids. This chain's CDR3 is CSSASNQPQHF. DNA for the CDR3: TGTAGTAGTGCTAGCAATCAGCCCCAGCATTTT.

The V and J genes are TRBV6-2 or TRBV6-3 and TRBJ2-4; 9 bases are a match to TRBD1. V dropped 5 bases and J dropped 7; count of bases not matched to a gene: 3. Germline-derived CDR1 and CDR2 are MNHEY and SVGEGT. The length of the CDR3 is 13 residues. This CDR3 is CASSRDRANIQYF. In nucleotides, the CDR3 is TGTGCCAGCAGTCGGGACAGGGCCAACATTCAGTACTTC.

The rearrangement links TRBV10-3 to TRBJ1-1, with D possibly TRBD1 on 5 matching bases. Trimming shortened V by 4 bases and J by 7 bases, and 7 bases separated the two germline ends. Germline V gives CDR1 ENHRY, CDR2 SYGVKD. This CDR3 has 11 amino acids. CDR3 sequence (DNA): TGTGCCATCAGTGGTACAGGTGAAGCTTTCTTT. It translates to CAISGTGEAFF.

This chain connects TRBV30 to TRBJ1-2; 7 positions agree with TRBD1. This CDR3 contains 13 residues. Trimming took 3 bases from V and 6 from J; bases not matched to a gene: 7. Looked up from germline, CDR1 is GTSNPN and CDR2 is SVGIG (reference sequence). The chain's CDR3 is CAWRRPGQNGYTF. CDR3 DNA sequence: TGTGCCTGGAGGAGACCGGGACAGAATGGCTACACCTTC.

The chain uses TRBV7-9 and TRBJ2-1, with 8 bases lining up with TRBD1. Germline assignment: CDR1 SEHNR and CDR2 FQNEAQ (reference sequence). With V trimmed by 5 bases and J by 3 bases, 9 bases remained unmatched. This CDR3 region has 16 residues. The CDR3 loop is CASSAQGAGYYNEQFF. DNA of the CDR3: TGTGCCAGCAGCGCCCAGGGGGCGGGCTACTACAATGAGCAGTTCTTC.

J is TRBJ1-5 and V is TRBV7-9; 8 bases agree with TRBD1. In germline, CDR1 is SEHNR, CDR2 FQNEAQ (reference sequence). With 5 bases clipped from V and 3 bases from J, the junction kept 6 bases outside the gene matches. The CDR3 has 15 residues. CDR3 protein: CASSLGQGLNQPQHF. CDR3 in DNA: TGTGCCAGCAGCCTAGGACAGGGCCTCAATCAGCCCCAGCATTTT.

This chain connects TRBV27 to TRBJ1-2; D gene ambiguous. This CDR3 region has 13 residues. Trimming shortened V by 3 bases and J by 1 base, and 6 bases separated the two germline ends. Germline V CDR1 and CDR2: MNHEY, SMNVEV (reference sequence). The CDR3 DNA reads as TGTGCCAGCAGTTTCGGGTTTAACTATGGCTACACCTTC. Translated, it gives CASSFGFNYGYTF.